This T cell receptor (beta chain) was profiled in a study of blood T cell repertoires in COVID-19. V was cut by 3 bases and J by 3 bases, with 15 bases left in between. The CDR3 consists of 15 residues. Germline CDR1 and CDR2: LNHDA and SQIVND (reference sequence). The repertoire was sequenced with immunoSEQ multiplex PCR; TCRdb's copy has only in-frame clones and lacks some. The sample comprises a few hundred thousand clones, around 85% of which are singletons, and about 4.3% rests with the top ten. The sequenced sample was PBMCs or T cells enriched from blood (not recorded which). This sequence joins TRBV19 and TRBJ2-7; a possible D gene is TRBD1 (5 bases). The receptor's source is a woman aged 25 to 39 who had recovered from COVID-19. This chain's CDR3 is CASSIETTEHYEQYF. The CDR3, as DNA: TGTGCCAGTAGTATCGAGACGACAGAACACTACGAGCAGTACTTC.